The 15 T cell receptor beta chains below were found in one sample sequenced in a study of shared clonotypes between healthy human individuals. TCRdb's copy holds only in-frame clones and misses some; the assay was immunoSEQ multiplex PCR. The sample gives under 650,000 clones, 90% to 96% of which show up once; under 0.06% is in the top ten. What was sequenced was naive CD4+ T cells sorted from blood. Subset: CD45RA+ positively selected. The receptors stem from a woman between 25 and 40 years old in good health.

The V and J genes are TRBV6-6 and TRBJ2-1; 8 bases line up with TRBD2. CDR1 and CDR2 (germline): MNHNY, SVGAGI (reference sequence). CDR3 length equals 16 residues. V lost 6 bases and J lost 0; bases outside the gene matches: 7. CDR3 residues: CASSSPLAGSYNEQFF. Here the CDR3 DNA reads TGTGCCAGCAGCTCCCCGCTAGCGGGCTCCTACAATGAGCAGTTCTTC.

The chain joins TRBV7-9 to TRBJ1-2; 10 nucleotides align to TRBD1. In germline, CDR1 is SEHNR, CDR2 FQNEAQ (reference sequence). CDR3 size: 14 residues. V shed 6 bases and J 3 bases; nucleotides not matched to a gene: 4. CDR3 residues: CASSRGQGDYGYTF. The CDR3 DNA reads as TGTGCCAGCAGTAGAGGACAGGGGGACTATGGCTACACCTTC.

The chain combines TRBV5-1 with TRBJ2-7, with 9 bases matching TRBD2. V gave up 4 bases and J gave up 0 bases; unmatched junction bases: 8. CDR1 and CDR2 from the germline V gene are SGHRS and YFSETQ. The length of the CDR3 is 16 residues. CDR3 DNA sequence: TGCGCCAGCAGCCCCTCGAGCGGGAGGAACTCCTACGAGCAGTACTTC. Residues: CASSPSSGRNSYEQYF.

Details on this clone: An end of the junction differs from the germline gene, which may be a read error. This CDR3 is CASSLGLAGGVNF. The CDR3, as DNA: TGTGCCAGCAGCTTAGGGCTAGCGGGAGGTGTCAACTTC. The chain combines TRBV7-8 with TRBJ2-7; 11 bases fit TRBD2. The CDR3 spans 13 residues. Germline V gene sequence: CDR1 SGHVS, CDR2 FQNEAQ.

This sequence joins TRBV30 and TRBJ1-2, with D perhaps TRBD1 (5 bases). This CDR3 has 12 residues. Trimming shortened V by 4 bases and J by 4 bases, and 10 bases separated the two germline ends. The germline V gene encodes CDR1 GTSNPN and CDR2 SVGIG (reference sequence). The CDR3 loop is CAWTWDPYGYTF. The CDR3 coding sequence is TGTGCCTGGACCTGGGACCCCTATGGCTACACCTTC.

The chain links TRBV6-1 to TRBJ2-7, with unresolved D. V shed 5 bases and J shed 6 bases, with 11 bases lying between them. Germline V gives CDR1 MNHNS, CDR2 SASEGT. The CDR3 sequence is 12 residues long. Here the CDR3 reads CASSRTPLEQYF. In nucleotides, the CDR3 is TGTGCCAGCAGTAGGACCCCCCTCGAGCAGTACTTC.

This chain uses TRBV7-2 with TRBJ2-5; 15 bases fit TRBD2. CDR3 length: 19 residues. From germline, CDR1 is SGHTA and CDR2 FQGNSA. The trim removed 5 bases at V and 7 bases at J, leaving 17 bases unmatched. CDR3 in amino acids: CASSIRTRGTSGRLRTQYF. CDR3 DNA sequence: TGTGCCAGCAGCATCCGAACTCGAGGGACTAGCGGGAGGCTGAGGACCCAGTACTTC.

CDR3 DNA: TGTGCCAGCAGTTCTTTACAGACGCCCTATGGCTACACCTTC. Translated: CASSSLQTPYGYTF. The chain employs TRBV27 and TRBJ1-2, with D uncertain. V lost 4 bases and J lost 4, with 13 bases in between. CDR3 length equals 14 residues. Germline assignment: CDR1 MNHEY and CDR2 SMNVEV (reference sequence).

This chain connects TRBV6-5 to TRBJ1-6; 9 bases line up with TRBD1. The CDR3 consists of 14 residues. V shed 11 bases, J shed 6 bases, and the junction held 8 bases outside the gene matches. Germline values: CDR1 MNHEY, CDR2 SVGAGI. The DNA for the CDR3 is TGTGCCGCCGCGTCGGGACAGGGTAATTCACCCCTCCACTTT. This codes for CAAASGQGNSPLHF.

CDR3 coding DNA: TGTGCCAGCAGCCAAGATCTGTCCAGCGGGAGAAGGGAGCAGTACTTC. It encodes CASSQDLSSGRREQYF. The chain carries TRBV4-2 and TRBJ2-5, with 8 bases that match TRBD2. The ends lost 0 bases at V and 11 bases at J; junction bases unmatched: 14. CDR1 and CDR2 (germline): LGHNA, YNFKEQ. CDR3 length equals 16 residues.

The chain has TRBV7-3 and TRBJ2-1; 13 bases are shared with TRBD2. The V and J ends lost 8 bases and 10 bases, in that order; junction bases with no gene match: 8. The CDR3 is 14 amino acids. Germline V gene lookup returns CDR1 SGHTA and CDR2 FQGTGA. The CDR3 region is CASGGTSGIGEQFF. Here the CDR3 DNA reads TGTGCCAGCGGCGGGACTAGCGGGATCGGGGAGCAGTTCTTC.

The chain combines TRBV7-9 with TRBJ1-2, with D unclear. Germline assignment: CDR1 SEHNR and CDR2 FQNEAQ (reference sequence). Trimming pared 1 base from V and 4 bases from J, leaving 7 bases between. The CDR3 sequence is 13 residues long. For the CDR3, the DNA is TGTGCCAGCAGCTTAGGGTACAGCTATGGCTACACCTTC. Translating gives CASSLGYSYGYTF.

This sequence joins TRBV28 and TRBJ2-7; TRBD2 matches at 7 bases. The germline CDR1 and CDR2 sequences are MDHEN and SYDVKM. V dropped 2 bases and J dropped 0; count of bases not matched to a gene: 4. CDR3 size: 15 residues. For the CDR3, the DNA is TGTGCCAGCAGTTTAACGGGCGGGAGCTCCTACGAGCAGTACTTC. It yields the protein CASSLTGGSSYEQYF.

The V gene is TRBV9, the J gene TRBJ2-1, with D perhaps TRBD1 (5 bases). There are 13 residues in the CDR3. Trimming cost V 0 bases and J 11 bases, with 12 bases left between them. The germline V gene encodes CDR1 SGDLS and CDR2 YYNGEE. CDR3 in amino acids: CASSVEPQGKQFF. The CDR3 DNA reads as TGTGCCAGCAGCGTAGAGCCGCAGGGTAAGCAGTTCTTC.

V is TRBV10-3 and J is TRBJ2-3; either TRBD1 or TRBD2 may fit D (5 bases each). Germline CDR1 reads ENHRY; CDR2 reads SYGVKD. V was clipped by 4 bases and J by 2 bases, with 13 bases between them. This CDR3 contains 15 residues. CDR3: CAISGGGGLTDTQYF. CDR3 DNA sequence: TGTGCCATCAGTGGGGGCGGAGGTCTCACAGATACGCAGTATTTT.